The 30 T cell receptor beta chains below all came from one sample that was sequenced in a study of regulatory T cells after allogeneic stem cell transplantation. SMARTer RACE cDNA synthesis from RNA preceded amplification of the TCR beta CDR3 region. TCRdb re-called the 5' RACE reads through MiXCR, storing one row per CDR3 protein. Seen here are thousands of distinct CDR3 sequences, more than 95% observed once, and the top ten hold approximately 40%. This specimen was sorted CD4+ T cells from blood (whether regulatory or conventional is not recorded), taken 30 days after allogeneic stem cell transplant. These receptor sequences come from a human patient who had an allogeneic stem cell transplant, so the T cells may come from the graft donor.

CDR3 in DNA: TGCAGTGCTGGAAGAGTCGGGTACGCTGAAGCTTTCTTT. It encodes CSAGRVGYAEAFF. The chain joins TRBV20-1 to TRBJ1-1; D unresolved. Germline-derived CDR1 and CDR2 are DFQATT and SNEGSKA (reference sequence). The CDR3 sequence is 13 residues long. V was cut by 5 bases and J by 6 bases, with 16 bases left in between.

A word on this clonotype: A read error may account for a junction end that differs from germline. J is TRBJ2-3 and V is TRBV7-2; the match to TRBD2 covers 9 bases. This CDR3 comprises 15 residues. Germline CDR1 SGHTA, CDR2 FQGNSA. The CDR3 DNA reads TGTGACAGCAGCTACAGCGGGACTAGCAAAGATACGCAGTATTTT. Its protein product is CDSSYSGTSKDTQYF.

In the case of this clonotype: The junction departs from the called germline gene at one end, perhaps through a read error. This chain joins TRBV19 and TRBJ2-7; no firm D call. Per the germline V gene, CDR1 is LNHDA and CDR2 is SQIVND (reference sequence). The CDR3 is 13 residues long. This CDR3 is CGSSIGHTYEQYF. CDR3 nucleotide sequence: TGTGGCAGTAGTATAGGTCACACCTACGAACAGTACTTC.

V is TRBV28 and J is TRBJ2-2; a possible D gene is TRBD1 (6 bases). The germline V gene has CDR1 MDHEN and CDR2 SYDVKM. With 6 bases removed from V and 4 bases from J, the gap between germline ends came to 12 bases. The CDR3 runs 14 residues. Here the CDR3 reads CASRERGSTGELFF. The CDR3, as DNA: TGTGCCAGCAGGGAAAGGGGGAGCACCGGGGAGCTGTTTTTT.

This clonotype was observed a few times. The V and J genes are TRBV6-5 and TRBJ1-2, with D uncertain. V shed 2 bases and J shed 1 base, with 14 bases lying between them. CDR1 is MNHEY and CDR2 is SVGAGI in the germline V gene. The CDR3 extends over 16 amino acids. The CDR3 DNA sequence: TGTGCCAGCAGTTACCGACTGGACCCTGTTAACTATGGCTACACCTTC. Protein: CASSYRLDPVNYGYTF.

With respect to this clonotype: Mismatch with germline at one junction end may stem from a read error. The genes are TRBV11-2 and TRBJ2-7; no definite D call. Germline V lookup: CDR1 SGHAT, CDR2 FQNNGV. The CDR3 covers 15 residues. The CDR3 loop is CASSITPPAAGEQYF. CDR3 in DNA: TGTGCCAGCAGCATAACCCCACCGGCTGCCGGCGAGCAGTACTTT.

In regard to this clonotype: The germline gene is not matched at one end of the junction; a read error may be the cause. V usage is TRBV5-5 and J usage is TRBJ1-5; perhaps TRBD1 as D (5 bases). The CDR3 has 18 residues. The germline CDR1 and CDR2 sequences are SGHKS and YYEKEE (reference sequence). The CDR3 protein is CSSSSSSRGMNINQQQLF. CDR3 coding DNA: TGTTCCAGCAGCTCGTCGTCGAGGGGAATGAATATTAATCAGCAACAGCTTTTT.

The gene calls are TRBV20-1 and TRBJ2-3; D might be TRBD2 (5 bases). Per germline, CDR1 DFQATT and CDR2 SNEGSKA (reference sequence). V gave up 0 bases and J gave up 5 bases, with 15 bases separating them. The CDR3 sequence is 15 residues long. CDR3 protein: CSARDATGEGDTQYF. In nucleotides, the CDR3 is TGCAGTGCTAGAGATGCAACGGGTGAGGGAGATACGCAGTATTTT.

Details on this clonotype: One junction end disagrees with the germline gene, perhaps due to a read error. This chain joins TRBV29-1 and TRBJ2-1, with 10 bases identical to TRBD1. The germline gives CDR1 SQVTM, CDR2 ANQGSEA. This CDR3 contains 16 residues. The CDR3, as DNA: TGCAGCGTCACCACCGAGACAGGGGGCTCCTACAATGAGCACTCCTTC. It specifies CSVTTETGGSYNEHSF.

This sequence joins TRBV18 and TRBJ1-2; 8 bases are a match to TRBD1. The CDR3 has 14 residues. Germline V CDR1 and CDR2: KGHSH, LQKENI. V lost 6 bases and J lost 6; bases outside the gene matches: 9. This CDR3 reads CASSSSDRENGYTF. CDR3 sequence (DNA): TGTGCCAGCTCCTCCTCGGACAGGGAGAATGGCTACACCTTC.

J is TRBJ2-1 and V is TRBV29-1; the match to TRBD1 covers 10 bases. V gave up 7 bases and J gave up 3 bases; unmatched junction bases: 12. The CDR3 has 16 amino acids. From germline, CDR1 is SQVTM and CDR2 ANQGSEA. CDR3 loop: CSGTAGTGVLYNEQFF. Written as DNA, the CDR3 is TGCAGCGGGACCGCCGGGACAGGGGTCCTCTACAATGAGCAGTTCTTC.

With regard to this clonotype: A read error may produce the germline difference seen at one junction end. This rearrangement joins TRBV11-2 to TRBJ2-7; D may match TRBD1 or TRBD2 (6 bases each). This CDR3 region has 15 residues. Germline CDR1 SGHAT, CDR2 FQNNGV. CDR3 nucleotides: TGTGCCACCAGCTTAGCACCGGGGGCTCCATACGAGCAGTACTTC. This translates into CATSLAPGAPYEQYF.

Concerning this clonotype: One junction end does not reproduce the germline sequence, and a read error may be involved. The CDR3 sequence is CASSLQGESYGCAF. CDR3 coding DNA: TGCGCCAGCAGCTTGCAGGGGGAGAGCTATGGCTGCGCCTTC. This chain connects TRBV5-1 to TRBJ1-2, with 7 nucleotides matching TRBD1. There are 14 residues in the CDR3. Germline loops: CDR1 SGHRS, CDR2 YFSETQ.

The CDR3 protein is CASKPGTRGKNYEQYF. Written as DNA, the CDR3 is TGCGCCAGTAAACCTGGGACTAGAGGGAAGAACTACGAGCAGTACTTC. The chain employs TRBV5-1 and TRBJ2-7, with 8 bases aligning to TRBD2. The germline V gene encodes CDR1 SGHRS and CDR2 YFSETQ. The CDR3 length is 16 residues. With V trimmed by 8 bases and J by 3 bases, 16 bases remained unmatched.

Details on this clonotype: The conserved closing phenylalanine or tryptophan is absent in this CDR3, likely reflecting a read error. It is unclear where the CDR3 begins or ends on the DNA, so no DNA is shown, and the CDR3 is as TCRdb lists it. This chain connects TRBV9 to TRBJ2-7; the D segment call TRBD2 is taken from the table without a DNA check. The CDR3 is 13 amino acids long, termini counted. Germline loops: CDR1 SGDLS, CDR2 YYNGEE. CDR3 in amino acids: CASGPSAVGEQYL.

Concerning this clonotype: Germline is not matched at one junction end, which may reflect a read error. CDR3 sequence reads: CASRPRRTREYTDTQYF. In nucleotides, the CDR3 is TGTGCAAGCAGACCTAGAAGGACTAGAGAGTACACAGATACGCAGTATTTT. The rearrangement joins TRBV7-9 to TRBJ2-3; 7 positions agree with TRBD2. The CDR3 is 17 residues long. Per the germline V gene, CDR1 is SEHNR and CDR2 is FQNEAQ (reference sequence).

The V gene is TRBV5-4, the J gene TRBJ2-5; D not certain. The DNA end is more similar to TRBJ2-1, so the J call may be wrong. Per the germline V gene, CDR1 is SGHNT and CDR2 is YYREEE (reference sequence). The CDR3 sequence is 15 residues long. In nucleotides, the CDR3 is TGTGCCAGTGGCCGGAAGGTCGAGGTTAAGGAGACCCAGTTCTTC. Encoded protein: CASGRKVEVKETQFF.

The chain is built from TRBV20-1 and TRBJ2-7; D could derive from TRBD1 or TRBD2 (6 bases each). The CDR3 contains 14 residues. V lost 5 bases, J lost 3 bases, and 17 bases lay in between. Germline values: CDR1 DFQATT, CDR2 SNEGSKA (reference sequence). This chain's CDR3 is CSAEGAGHYYEQYF. Here the CDR3 DNA reads TGCAGTGCTGAAGGCGCGGGACACTACTACGAGCAGTACTTC.

The rearrangement joins TRBV5-1 to TRBJ2-7, with D perhaps matching TRBD2 (7 bases). Germline CDR1 SGHRS, CDR2 YFSETQ. V shed 8 bases and J shed 3 bases, with 24 bases lying between them. The length of the CDR3 is 16 residues. The CDR3 sequence is CASKPGTSGKYYEQYF. CDR3 DNA sequence: TGCGCCAGTAAACCTGGGACAAGCGGGAAGTACTACGAGCAGTACTTC.

A remark on this clonotype: One end of the junction varies from germline; a read error may be responsible. The J gene is TRBJ1-2, the V gene TRBV5-1; 7 positions match TRBD1. This CDR3 contains 14 residues. Germline CDR1 reads SGHRS; CDR2 reads YFSETQ. CDR3 bases: TGCGCCAGCGGCTGGCAGGGGGGGAACTATGACTACACCTTC. Translating gives CASGWQGGNYDYTF.

A single count supports this clonotype. Compared with germline, one end of the junction differs, possibly owing to a read error. The chain has TRBV5-1 and TRBJ1-2; unclear D gene. CDR3 size: 15 residues. Germline loops: CDR1 SGHRS, CDR2 YFSETQ. The CDR3 loop reads CASSWRSDTDYAYTF. CDR3 bases: TGCGCCAGCAGCTGGAGGAGCGACACGGATTATGCCTACACCTTC. The entire variable domain, with the rest obtained from reference TRBV5-1 and TRBJ1-2, is as follows: KAGVTQTPRYLIKTRGQQVTLSCSPISGHRSVSWYQQTPGQGLQFLFEYFSETQRNKGNFPGRFSGRQFSNSRSEMNVSTLELGDSALYLCASSWRSDTDYAYTFGSGTRLTVV.

Regarding this clonotype: Sequence at one end of the junction differs from germline and may be a read error. The chain combines TRBV11-2 with TRBJ1-5, with 9 bases fitting TRBD1. This CDR3 comprises 17 residues. Germline CDR1 reads SGHAT; CDR2 reads FQNNGV. The CDR3 here is CASSIEGRDRVWQPQHF. As DNA, the CDR3 is TGTGCCAGCAGCATCGAGGGACGGGACAGGGTATGGCAGCCCCAGCATTTC.

With regard to this clonotype: A read error may explain this, as a much larger clone is one base away. The chain links TRBV5-4 to TRBJ2-5; TRBD1 or TRBD2 may be the D gene (5 bases each). The CDR3 loop spans 14 amino acids. CDR1 is SGHNT and CDR2 is YYREEE in the germline V gene (reference sequence). V dropped 3 bases and J dropped 5 bases, with 14 bases sitting between them. This CDR3 is CASSWVGRDETQYF. The CDR3 DNA follows: TGTGCCAGCAGCTGGGTCGGCAGGGACGAGACCCAGTACTTC.

With respect to this clonotype: At one end the junction does not follow the germline gene, possibly because of a read error. The chain employs TRBV5-1 and TRBJ1-2; possible D gene TRBD1, 6 bases. The germline gives CDR1 SGHRS, CDR2 YFSETQ. The CDR3 spans 14 residues. The DNA of the CDR3 is TGCGCCAGCAGCTTGCAAGGGGGGAACTATGGCTACCACTTC. Its protein product is CASSLQGGNYGYHF.

As regards this clonotype: A read error may produce the germline difference seen at one junction end. CDR3: CGSERASGTGTQYF. CDR3 DNA: TGTGGCAGTGAAAGGGCCAGCGGCACAGGGACGCAGTATTTT. The rearrangement joins TRBV19 to TRBJ2-3; D is possibly TRBD1 (6 bases). Looked up from germline, CDR1 is LNHDA and CDR2 is SQIVND (reference sequence). The CDR3 runs to 14 residues. The full variable domain, rest sourced from reference TRBV19 and TRBJ2-3, is DGGITQSPKYLFRKEGQNVTLSCEQNLNHDAMYWYRQDPGQGLRLIYYSQIVNDFQKGDIAEGYSVSREKKESFPLTVTSAQKNPTAFYLCGSERASGTGTQYFGPGTRLTVL.

The chain joins TRBV6-2 or TRBV6-3 to TRBJ1-1; D remains ambiguous. This CDR3 is 14 amino acids long. Germline lookup yields CDR1 MNHEY and CDR2 SVGEGT. Trimming pared 5 bases from V and 11 bases from J, leaving 21 bases between. The CDR3 DNA reads as TGTGCCAGCAGTCTGTCAGCGATGAACACTGCCGCTTTCTTT. This sequence encodes CASSLSAMNTAAFF.

The chain is built from TRBV5-5 and TRBJ1-5; D may be TRBD1 (5 bases). Trimming stripped 7 bases from V and 0 bases from J, with 23 bases between. Per germline, CDR1 SGHKS and CDR2 YYEKEE (reference sequence). This CDR3 has 18 residues. This chain's CDR3 is CASGSSSRGTNSNQPQHF. In nucleotides, the CDR3 is TGTGCCAGCGGCTCGTCGTCGAGGGGAACGAATAGCAATCAGCCCCAGCATTTT. Complete variable domain (other parts from reference TRBV5-5 and TRBJ1-5): DAGVTQSPTHLIKTRGQQVTLRCSPISGHKSVSWYQQVLGQGPQFIFQYYEKEERGRGNFPDRFSARQFPNYSSELNVNALLLGDSALYLCASGSSSRGTNSNQPQHFGDGTRLSIL.

This clonotype appeared a single time. The junction and the germline gene differ at one end; a read error may be behind it. The rearrangement joins TRBV5-1 to TRBJ2-7; TRBD2 matches at 9 bases. This CDR3 is built from 15 residues. Germline values: CDR1 SGHRS, CDR2 YFSETQ. The CDR3 spells CAGSLLAGCKYEQYF. The CDR3 coding sequence is TGCGCCGGCAGCTTGCTAGCGGGGTGCAAGTACGAGCAGTACTTC.

This clonotype was recorded once. One end of the junction varies from germline; a read error may be responsible. J is TRBJ2-7 and V is TRBV5-1; 8 bases are shared with TRBD2. Looked up from germline, CDR1 is SGHRS and CDR2 is YFSETQ. The CDR3 runs 15 residues. This CDR3 is CASSLNAGGSDEQYF. The CDR3 region has the DNA TGCGCCAGCAGTTTGAATGCGGGAGGCTCCGACGAGCAGTACTTC.

With regard to this clonotype: No DNA is shown, since the ends of the CDR3 on it are uncertain; the CDR3 is the one TCRdb lists. The chain couples TRBV29-1 to TRBJ2-1; the table's D call of TRBD1 was not tested on the DNA. CDR1 SQVTM and CDR2 ANQGSEA come from the germline V gene. The CDR3 length equals 16 residues, ends included. CDR3 residues: CSVAPGTGRSDNEQTF.